A single sample gave rise to the 26 T cell receptor beta chains below, sequenced in a study of identical twins. Each CDR3 protein gets one entry after TCRdb re-called the 5' RACE reads with MiXCR. Here the sample spans roughly 470,000 distinct CDR3 sequences, about 13% being singletons. The sample also formed part of further work on yellow fever vaccine responses in identical twins.

The specimen sequenced was CD4+ T cells sorted from blood. The receptors originated from a woman between 18 and 30 years old in good health.

This clonotype was observed a handful of times. V and J are TRBV15 and TRBJ2-3; perhaps D is TRBD1 or TRBD2 (6 bases each). Germline CDR1 reads LNHNV; CDR2 reads YYDKDF (reference sequence). The V end lost 4 bases, the J end lost 3 bases, and 14 bases lay between the germline ends. The CDR3 is 15 amino acids. The CDR3 spells CATSKRGQGTDTQYF. CDR3 coding DNA: TGTGCCACCAGCAAACGGGGGCAAGGGACAGATACGCAGTATTTT.

This clonotype was picked up a small number of times. The chain recombines TRBV7-9 with TRBJ2-5, with D tentatively TRBD1 (6 bases). The CDR3 has 16 amino acids. With 3 bases removed from V and 5 bases from J, the gap between germline ends came to 19 bases. Germline CDR1 and CDR2: SEHNR and FQNEAQ (reference sequence). The CDR3 DNA is TGTGCCAGCAGCTTTGCCTTGGCAGGGGCAGGGGAGACCCAGTACTTC. Translating it yields CASSFALAGAGETQYF.

V and J are TRBV20-1 and TRBJ2-1; D gene uncertain. Germline CDR1 is DFQATT and CDR2 is SNEGSKA (reference sequence). Trimming took 5 bases from V and 3 from J, leaving 17 bases between them. The length of the CDR3 is 15 residues. The CDR3 DNA is TGCAGTGCTCACCAGAGCCCGGTTAACTACAATGAGCAGTTCTTC. It translates to CSAHQSPVNYNEQFF.

This clonotype was counted at least ten times. The chain links TRBV5-1 to TRBJ2-1; 9 bases are shared with TRBD2. Germline CDR1 is SGHRS and CDR2 is YFSETQ. This CDR3 spans 14 amino acids. The trim removed 4 bases at V and 3 bases at J, leaving 2 bases unmatched. The CDR3 DNA follows: TGCGCCAGCAGCCTTAGCGGGAGCTACAATGAGCAGTTCTTC. As protein: CASSLSGSYNEQFF.

The chain recombines TRBV28 with TRBJ1-1; D gene ambiguous. The V end lost 4 bases, the J end lost 11 bases, and 14 bases lay between the germline ends. The CDR3 contains 12 residues. CDR1 and CDR2 from the germline V gene are MDHEN and SYDVKM. CDR3 DNA: TGTGCCAGCAGTTATCGGCAGCTGTTGGCTTTCTTT. Its translation: CASSYRQLLAFF.

This clonotype has a handful of counts. V is TRBV12-3 or TRBV12-4 and J is TRBJ2-1, with 8 bases lining up with TRBD1. After removal of 5 bases from V and 4 bases from J, the junction contained 10 bases not matched to a gene. The CDR3 sequence is 16 residues long. The CDR3 loop is CASSEGQGLQYNEQFF. The CDR3 nucleotides read TGTGCCAGCAGTGAAGGACAGGGACTTCAATACAATGAGCAGTTCTTC.

The chain is built from TRBV20-1 and TRBJ2-1; tentative D call: TRBD1 (6 bases). Germline CDR1 DFQATT, CDR2 SNEGSKA (reference sequence). This CDR3 is built from 16 residues. The V end lost 5 bases, the J end lost 0 bases, and 17 bases lay between the germline ends. The CDR3 loop is CSAEAGTTSSYNEQFF. DNA of the CDR3: TGCAGTGCTGAGGCCGGGACAACAAGCTCCTACAATGAGCAGTTCTTC.

This clonotype was counted ten times or more. This sequence joins TRBV15 and TRBJ2-3; 9 positions match TRBD2. The CDR3 runs to 16 residues. Trimming removed 1 base from V and 0 bases from J; junction bases left unmatched: 2. In germline, CDR1 is LNHNV, CDR2 YYDKDF (reference sequence). The CDR3: CATSRGAGGSTDTQYF. The CDR3 region has the DNA TGTGCCACCAGCAGAGGAGCGGGGGGAAGCACAGATACGCAGTATTTT. Looking up the rest from reference TRBV15 and TRBJ2-3 gives the full variable domain: DAMVIQNPRYQVTQFGKPVTLSCSQTLNHNVMYWYQQKSSQAPKLLFHYYDKDFNNEADTPDNFQSRRPNTSFCFLDIRSPGLGDTAMYLCATSRGAGGSTDTQYFGPGTRLTVL.

V usage is TRBV3-1 and J usage is TRBJ2-1; D could derive from TRBD1 or TRBD2 (5 bases each). Between the trimmed V and J ends, which lost 3 bases and 8 bases, there was a span of 8 bases. Germline loops: CDR1 LGHDT, CDR2 YNNKEL (reference sequence). The CDR3 totals 12 residues. CDR3 in amino acids: CASSQRGDEQFF. The CDR3 DNA is TGTGCCAGCAGCCAGAGGGGCGATGAGCAGTTCTTC.

This clonotype has at least ten counts. V is TRBV7-9 and J is TRBJ2-1; TRBD2 might be the D (5 bases). The V end lost 0 bases, the J end lost 8 bases, and 11 bases lay between the germline ends. The CDR3 runs to 14 residues. Germline V gene lookup returns CDR1 SEHNR and CDR2 FQNEAQ (reference sequence). In nucleotides, the CDR3 is TGTGCCAGCAGCTTAGCGCTCGGGGATCATGAGCAGTTCTTC. Protein sequence: CASSLALGDHEQFF.

The V and J genes are TRBV7-3 and TRBJ2-1, with 13 bases identical to TRBD2. The CDR3 contains 15 residues. The germline CDR1 and CDR2 sequences are SGHTA and FQGTGA. J lost 5 bases, V lost 5 bases, and 3 bases had no gene match. In nucleotides, the CDR3 is TGTGCCAGCAGCACGGGACTAGCGGGGAACAATGAGCAGTTCTTC. Its translation: CASSTGLAGNNEQFF.

This clonotype was detected a few times. The genes are TRBV12-3 or TRBV12-4 and TRBJ2-3; perhaps TRBD2 as D (6 bases). The CDR3 has 17 residues. The V gene lost 2 bases and the J gene lost 0 bases, with 15 bases spanning the gap. CDR3 amino acids: CASSLSGVGVSTDTQYF. For the CDR3, the DNA is TGTGCCAGCAGTTTATCGGGGGTTGGGGTAAGCACAGATACGCAGTATTTT.

The chain recombines TRBV6-5 with TRBJ2-3; D uncertain. The CDR3 sequence is 15 residues long. Trimming pared 4 bases from V and 2 bases from J, leaving 13 bases between. The V gene's germline CDR1 is MNHEY and CDR2 SVGAGI. This CDR3 reads CASSFVSIDTDTQYF. As DNA, the CDR3 is TGTGCCAGCAGTTTCGTATCCATCGACACAGATACGCAGTATTTT.

CDR3 in amino acids: CSARGPRDRANNEQFF. The CDR3 nucleotides are TGCAGTGCTAGAGGTCCCCGGGACAGGGCCAACAATGAGCAGTTCTTC. The chain joins TRBV20-1 to TRBJ2-1, with 9 bases fitting TRBD1. Germline V lookup: CDR1 DFQATT, CDR2 SNEGSKA (reference sequence). Losses at the gene ends were 1 base for V and 5 bases for J; bases not matched to a gene: 9. This CDR3 spans 16 amino acids.

This clonotype was seen many times. The J gene is TRBJ2-5, the V gene TRBV12-3 or TRBV12-4; 12 nucleotides align to TRBD2. The CDR3 length is 13 residues. J gave up 9 bases and V 6 bases, and 5 bases lay outside the gene matches. The CDR3 DNA sequence: TGTGCCAGCAGAGGGCTAGCGGGGGGGCCCCAGTACTTC. Amino acid sequence: CASRGLAGGPQYF.

The chain couples TRBV20-1 to TRBJ2-1; possible D gene TRBD1, 7 bases. Germline lookup yields CDR1 DFQATT and CDR2 SNEGSKA (reference sequence). V lost 2 bases to trimming and J lost 6 bases, with 20 bases between them. The CDR3 consists of 16 residues. This chain's CDR3 is CSARKGAGGSGNEQFF. The CDR3 nucleotides read TGCAGTGCTAGAAAGGGGGCAGGAGGGAGTGGCAATGAGCAGTTCTTC.

The sample holds many counts of this clonotype. This chain connects TRBV7-2 to TRBJ2-3; 9 nucleotides align to TRBD2. Per germline, CDR1 SGHTA and CDR2 FQGNSA. The junction had 12 bases not matched to a gene; V was cut back by 4 bases and J by 4 bases. CDR3 length: 17 residues. CDR3 protein: CASSSYWGLAGADTQYF. As DNA, the CDR3 is TGTGCCAGCAGCTCGTACTGGGGACTAGCCGGGGCAGATACGCAGTATTTT.

This clonotype has more than one count but fewer than ten. One junction end does not reproduce the germline sequence, and a read error may be involved. The J gene is TRBJ1-5, the V gene TRBV6-2 or TRBV6-3; 9 positions agree with TRBD1. Germline loops: CDR1 MNHEY, CDR2 SVGEGT. The CDR3 is 13 residues long. The CDR3 loop is CTSSWTGDQPQHF. DNA for the CDR3: TGTACCAGCAGTTGGACAGGGGATCAGCCCCAGCATTTT.

The genes are TRBV5-1 and TRBJ2-7; the D call may be TRBD1 or TRBD2 (5 bases each). Trimming left V 4 bases short and J 0 bases short, with 17 bases between. This CDR3 comprises 16 residues. CDR1 and CDR2 from the germline V gene are SGHRS and YFSETQ. The CDR3 is CASSPRGAKSSYEQYF. CDR3 nucleotides: TGCGCCAGCAGCCCACGGGGCGCTAAGAGCTCCTACGAGCAGTACTTC.

V gene TRBV7-9 combines with J gene TRBJ2-7; the D gene could be TRBD1 or TRBD2 (6 bases each). Trimming shortened V by 3 bases and J by 9 bases, and 18 bases separated the two germline ends. CDR1 is SEHNR and CDR2 is FQNEAQ in the germline V gene (reference sequence). The CDR3 length is 14 residues. The CDR3 region has the DNA TGTGCCAGCAGCTTGGGGGGCGTTCGGGTCGGGCAGTACTTC. Amino acid sequence: CASSLGGVRVGQYF.

There are a few counts of this clonotype. This chain connects TRBV18 to TRBJ2-1; no clear D. The CDR3 is made up of 13 amino acids. V lost 5 bases, J lost 2 bases, and 7 bases lay in between. Per germline, CDR1 KGHSH and CDR2 LQKENI. Here the CDR3 reads CASSYSPYNEQFF. The CDR3, as DNA: TGTGCCAGCTCATACAGTCCCTACAATGAGCAGTTCTTC.

This clonotype was seen a few times. The chain is built from TRBV15 and TRBJ2-3; the D gene is possibly TRBD2 (6 bases). Germline CDR1 reads LNHNV; CDR2 reads YYDKDF (reference sequence). The V end was cut by 5 bases, the J end by 0 bases, with 12 bases between. The CDR3 runs 15 residues. This CDR3 reads CATSVGSGSTDTQYF. CDR3 DNA sequence: TGTGCCACCAGCGTCGGCAGCGGGAGCACAGATACGCAGTATTTT.

This clonotype was seen a few times. The chain links TRBV7-9 to TRBJ1-2; 10 bases line up with TRBD1. There are 14 residues in the CDR3. Germline values: CDR1 SEHNR, CDR2 FQNEAQ (reference sequence). Germline trimming cut 5 bases from V and 6 bases from J; bases unmatched to any gene: 6. CDR3 region: CASSRSGTGDGYTF. The CDR3 DNA is TGTGCCAGCAGCCGCTCCGGGACAGGGGATGGCTACACCTTC.

This clonotype has a handful of counts. The chain has TRBV7-2 and TRBJ2-3; 8 bases align to TRBD2. CDR1 and CDR2 (germline): SGHTA, FQGNSA. The junction had 4 bases not matched to a gene; V was cut back by 3 bases and J by 2 bases. The CDR3 runs to 15 residues. The CDR3 bases are TGTGCCAGCAGCTTGTTAGCGGGGCCCACAGATACGCAGTATTTT. Translation gives CASSLLAGPTDTQYF.

This clonotype was observed a few times. The rearrangement uses TRBV20-1 and TRBJ2-5; tentatively, D is TRBD1 (6 bases). Trimming took off 4 bases at V and 2 bases at J, with 17 bases between the two ends. CDR1 is DFQATT and CDR2 is SNEGSKA in the germline V gene (reference sequence). The CDR3 extends over 15 amino acids. The CDR3 coding sequence is TGCAGTGCTACATCCTTACGGGACAAGCAAGAGACCCAGTACTTC. It codes for CSATSLRDKQETQYF.

The chain carries TRBV4-1 and TRBJ2-5; TRBD1 matches at 8 bases. The CDR3 has 18 amino acids. With V trimmed by 0 bases and J by 2 bases, 11 bases remained unmatched. CDR1 and CDR2 (germline): MGHRA, YSYEKL. In DNA form, the CDR3 reads TGCGCCAGCAGCCAAGAAGGGGCTGGGACAGGTCTTCAAGAGACCCAGTACTTC. Protein sequence: CASSQEGAGTGLQETQYF.